This TCR beta chain was sequenced in a study of blood T cell repertoires in COVID-19. For the study at large: Acute and convalescent COVID-19 specimens originated in the United States, Italy and Spain. T cells, B-cell-depleted T cells, or PBMCs supplied cDNA or gDNA.

Assay used: immunoSEQ multiplex PCR; TCRdb lists only in-frame clones, some missing. Seen here are 170,000 or so clones, approximately 80% observed once, and the top ten hold roughly 2.9%. The clonotype comes from a woman aged 55-69 years with acute or convalescent COVID-19. Sequenced input: peripheral blood.

Written as DNA, the CDR3 is TGTGCCAGCAGTTTCATAGGGGGCGATGGCTACACCTTC. The encoded protein is CASSFIGGDGYTF. The V and J genes are TRBV12-3 or TRBV12-4 and TRBJ1-2, with TRBD1 matching over 7 bases. The CDR3 extends over 13 amino acids. The V gene end was trimmed by 3 bases and the J gene end by 6 bases; junction bases not matched to a gene: 4.